This entry lists 21 T cell receptor beta chains sequenced from one sample in a study of blood T cells in healthy people across ages. It was with a sample-barcoded 5' primer and a J-beta primer mix that a second PCR of roughly 7 to 12 cycles was run. From the 5' RACE reads, TCRdb called clonotypes with MiXCR, one entry per CDR3 protein. The sample carries more than 700,000 distinct CDR3 sequences, around half recorded once. Source material: blood. The receptors stem from a man at least 80 years old in good health.

This chain links TRBV7-6 with TRBJ2-7, with 7 bases that match TRBD1. Germline trimming cut 5 bases from V and 6 bases from J; bases unmatched to any gene: 10. In germline, CDR1 is SGHVS, CDR2 FNYEAQ. The CDR3 runs 14 residues. The DNA for the CDR3 is TGTGCCAGCAGCCCTGGGACAGACCCCTCCGAGCAGTACTTC. It yields the protein CASSPGTDPSEQYF.

This CDR3 is CASSLPKGLADDTQYF. The CDR3 nucleotides read TGTGCCAGCAGCTTACCGAAGGGACTAGCAGACGATACGCAGTATTTT. This rearrangement joins TRBV7-2 to TRBJ2-3; 9 bases are a match to TRBD2. The germline V gene encodes CDR1 SGHTA and CDR2 FQGNSA. The CDR3 extends over 16 amino acids. Trimming cost V 2 bases and J 6 bases; bases outside gene matches: 9.

A word on this clonotype: A much larger clone lies one base from this, so it may be a read error. This chain uses TRBV25-1 with TRBJ2-7; 8 nucleotides align to TRBD2. The CDR3 consists of 15 residues. CDR1 MGHDK and CDR2 SYGVNS come from the germline V gene. Trimming removed 6 bases from V and 3 bases from J; junction bases left unmatched: 10. CDR3 protein: CASRGPTSARYEQYF. CDR3 coding DNA: TGTGCCAGCAGGGGGCCGACTAGCGCACGCTACGAGCAGTACTTC.

This chain joins TRBV7-3 and TRBJ1-4, with TRBD1 matching over 10 bases. The CDR3 sequence is 17 residues long. Germline V gene lookup returns CDR1 SGHTA and CDR2 FQGTGA. V dropped 2 bases and J dropped 6; count of bases not matched to a gene: 9. CDR3 coding DNA: TGTGCCAGCAGCTTAGGGACGACAGGGGGCCGGGATGAAAAACTGTTTTTT. Translation gives CASSLGTTGGRDEKLFF.

The table lists this clonotype with a few counts. V and J are TRBV9 and TRBJ2-2; 11 bases map to TRBD1. CDR1 SGDLS and CDR2 YYNGEE come from the germline V gene. This CDR3 region has 16 residues. V lost 1 base, J lost 5 bases, and 4 bases stayed unmatched. CDR3 residues: CASSVLGQGATGELFF. The CDR3 DNA reads TGTGCCAGCAGCGTATTAGGACAGGGGGCTACCGGGGAGCTGTTTTTT.

This chain uses TRBV7-2 with TRBJ2-7; D ambiguous. CDR1 is SGHTA and CDR2 is FQGNSA in the germline V gene. The CDR3 consists of 13 residues. The V end lost 4 bases, the J end lost 2 bases, and 9 bases lay between the germline ends. The CDR3 nucleotides are TGTGCCAGCAGCTCACTGTATCCCTACGAGCAGTACTTC. Translated, it gives CASSSLYPYEQYF.

The V call is TRBV3-1, the J call TRBJ1-1; no clear D gene. The length of the CDR3 is 14 residues. V was trimmed by 0 bases and J by 1 base, leaving 6 bases between them. Germline V lookup: CDR1 LGHDT, CDR2 YNNKEL (reference sequence). CDR3 DNA: TGTGCCAGCAGCCAAGAAGGATCGAACACTGAAGCTTTCTTT. Protein sequence: CASSQEGSNTEAFF.

The V and J genes are TRBV20-1 and TRBJ2-5; D remains ambiguous. Germline V gives CDR1 DFQATT, CDR2 SNEGSKA (reference sequence). Trimming took off 6 bases at V and 0 bases at J, with 14 bases between the two ends. CDR3 length: 14 residues. The CDR3 here is CSAEDTVDQETQYF. The CDR3 DNA reads as TGCAGTGCGGAAGATACAGTAGACCAAGAGACCCAGTACTTC.

Note on this clonotype: A much larger clonotype is one base distant, so this may be a read error. The chain combines TRBV24-1 with TRBJ2-5; 8 bases agree with TRBD1. The CDR3 runs 15 residues. V shed 3 bases, J shed 5 bases, and the junction held 7 bases outside the gene matches. CDR1 and CDR2 (germline): KGHDR, SFDVKD. This chain's CDR3 is CATSDRTGCRETQYF. CDR3 in DNA: TGTGCCACCAGTGATCGGACAGGGTGTAGGGAGACCCAGTACTTC.

The chain has TRBV27 and TRBJ2-7; D is possibly TRBD1 (6 bases). Germline V gives CDR1 MNHEY, CDR2 SMNVEV (reference sequence). V lost 3 bases, J lost 2 bases, and 14 bases lay in between. This CDR3 is built from 15 residues. The CDR3 spells CASSLQGMGTYEQYF. The CDR3 DNA reads TGTGCCAGCAGTTTGCAGGGGATGGGGACCTACGAGCAGTACTTC.

The gene calls are TRBV5-1 and TRBJ2-1; 7 nucleotides match TRBD1. Germline lookup yields CDR1 SGHRS and CDR2 YFSETQ. This CDR3 has 16 residues. V shed 0 bases and J 2 bases; nucleotides not matched to a gene: 5. The chain's CDR3 is CASSLDGQVPYNEQFF. For the CDR3, the DNA is TGCGCCAGCAGCTTGGATGGACAGGTACCCTACAATGAGCAGTTCTTC.

V usage is TRBV20-1 and J usage is TRBJ2-1; TRBD2 aligns across 12 bases. V trimming: 5 bases; J trimming: 9 bases; junction bases outside the gene matches: 8. Germline V lookup: CDR1 DFQATT, CDR2 SNEGSKA (reference sequence). CDR3 size: 14 residues. CDR3 DNA: TGCAGTGCTGAGGACGGGACTAGCGGGCCTGAGCAGTTCTTC. It is translated as CSAEDGTSGPEQFF.

V and J are TRBV6-5 and TRBJ2-3; D gene uncertain. The CDR3 is made up of 14 amino acids. Trimming removed 6 bases at V and 2 bases at J, with 12 bases between. CDR1 is MNHEY and CDR2 is SVGAGI in the germline V gene. The CDR3 loop reads CASRRNPSTDTQYF. For the CDR3, the DNA is TGTGCCAGCAGAAGGAACCCCTCCACAGATACGCAGTATTTT.

The rearrangement uses TRBV20-1 and TRBJ2-5; a possible D gene is TRBD1 (5 bases). Near its end, the DNA agrees better with TRBJ2-7, so the J call may be wrong. The germline CDR1 and CDR2 sequences are DFQATT and SNEGSKA (reference sequence). The CDR3 loop spans 14 amino acids. CDR3 DNA: TGCAGTGCTAGGGGAATTAAGGGGAACTACGAGCAGTACTTC. Protein sequence: CSARGIKGNYEQYF.

The sample holds a few counts of this clonotype. The chain couples TRBV5-1 to TRBJ1-4, with no clear D. This CDR3 is 13 amino acids long. Germline lookup yields CDR1 SGHRS and CDR2 YFSETQ. V dropped 2 bases and J dropped 0 bases, with 2 bases sitting between them. The DNA of the CDR3 is TGCGCCAGCAGCTTTTCAACTAATGAAAAACTGTTTTTT. The encoded protein is CASSFSTNEKLFF.

CDR3 residues: CAWSPGGIRNYEQFF. The CDR3 nucleotides are TGTGCCTGGTCGCCTGGCGGGATCAGAAACTATGAGCAGTTCTTC. The chain joins TRBV30 to TRBJ2-1; D may be TRBD2 (6 bases). Per the germline V gene, CDR1 is GTSNPN and CDR2 is SVGIG (reference sequence). CDR3 size: 15 residues. V lost 5 bases and J lost 8, with 22 bases in between.

To note about this clonotype: A much larger clone lies a single base off, so this may be a read error. The chain joins TRBV7-9 to TRBJ2-1; D is possibly TRBD1 (6 bases). CDR1 is SEHNR, CDR2 FQNEAQ, per germline (reference sequence). Trimming took 3 bases from V and 13 from J, leaving 16 bases between them. CDR3 size: 13 residues. CDR3 region: CASSFRGTETQFF. In nucleotides, the CDR3 is TGTGCCAGCAGCTTCAGGGGAACAGAGACCCAGTTCTTC. Full variable domain (outside the CDR3, taken from reference TRBV7-9 and TRBJ2-1): DTGVSQNPRHKITKRGQNVTFRCDPISEHNRLYWYRQTLGQGPEFLTYFQNEAQLEKSRLLSDRFSAERPKGSFSTLEIQRTEQGDSAMYLCASSFRGTETQFFGPGTRLTVL.

J is TRBJ2-7 and V is TRBV28; D remains ambiguous. V was trimmed by 8 bases and J by 7 bases, leaving 15 bases between them. CDR1 and CDR2 from the germline V gene are MDHEN and SYDVKM. The CDR3 contains 12 residues. In DNA, the CDR3 is TGTGCCAGCGGACCCCCCGGTGGAGAGCAGTACTTC. Its translation is CASGPPGGEQYF.

V is TRBV18 and J is TRBJ2-1; 7 positions match TRBD2. The trim removed 3 bases at V and 6 bases at J, leaving 8 bases unmatched. The CDR3 spans 15 residues. CDR1 is KGHSH and CDR2 is LQKENI in the germline V gene. The CDR3 sequence is CASSPGGPFINEQFF. The CDR3 DNA reads as TGTGCCAGCTCACCGGGAGGGCCTTTCATCAATGAGCAGTTCTTC. Full variable domain (outside the CDR3, taken from reference TRBV18 and TRBJ2-1): NAGVMQNPRHLVRRRGQEARLRCSPMKGHSHVYWYRQLPEEGLKFMVYLQKENIIDESGMPKERFSAEFPKEGPSILRIQQVVRGDSAAYFCASSPGGPFINEQFFGPGTRLTVL.

The chain links TRBV12-3 or TRBV12-4 to TRBJ2-6, with D perhaps matching TRBD1 (5 bases). V lost 4 bases, J lost 1 base, and 11 bases lay in between. CDR3 size: 16 residues. CDR3 protein: CASSSGQPSGANVLTF. In DNA form, the CDR3 reads TGTGCCAGCAGTTCAGGGCAGCCGTCTGGGGCCAACGTCCTGACTTTC.

The V and J genes are TRBV7-2 and TRBJ2-5; 7 nucleotides align to TRBD1. There are 16 residues in the CDR3. J was trimmed by 0 bases and V by 3 bases; bases with no gene match: 7. CDR1 is SGHTA, CDR2 FQGNSA, per germline. In DNA form, the CDR3 reads TGTGCCAGCAGCTTGGGGCCGACAGGGTACCAAGAGACCCAGTACTTC. Translating gives CASSLGPTGYQETQYF.